The clone carrying this TCR beta chain was recorded many times. Its antigen is as yet unknown. The sample belongs to a study of early T cells in non-severe SARS-CoV-2 infection. The study, taken as a whole, reports: VDJdb matching favored anti-spike CD8 responses, missing private and CD4 specificities.

TCRdb redid the calling of the 5' RACE reads with MiXCR, one entry per CDR3 protein. The table records about 71,000 distinct CDR3 sequences, roughly an eighth of them present only once. CDR3 size: 14 residues. Germline CDR1 reads MNHEY; CDR2 reads SVGEGT. The V and J ends lost 5 bases and 4 bases respectively, with 9 bases between them. Sequencing was carried out using whole blood. This clonotype was obtained from an adult who was a healthcare worker with PCR-confirmed SARS-CoV-2 infection or an uninfected control (not recorded which). This sequence joins TRBV6-2 or TRBV6-3 and TRBJ1-6; D gene uncertain. CDR3 in DNA: TGTGCCAGCAGTCCGGACGGATATAATTCACCCCTCCACTTT. Residues: CASSPDGYNSPLHF.